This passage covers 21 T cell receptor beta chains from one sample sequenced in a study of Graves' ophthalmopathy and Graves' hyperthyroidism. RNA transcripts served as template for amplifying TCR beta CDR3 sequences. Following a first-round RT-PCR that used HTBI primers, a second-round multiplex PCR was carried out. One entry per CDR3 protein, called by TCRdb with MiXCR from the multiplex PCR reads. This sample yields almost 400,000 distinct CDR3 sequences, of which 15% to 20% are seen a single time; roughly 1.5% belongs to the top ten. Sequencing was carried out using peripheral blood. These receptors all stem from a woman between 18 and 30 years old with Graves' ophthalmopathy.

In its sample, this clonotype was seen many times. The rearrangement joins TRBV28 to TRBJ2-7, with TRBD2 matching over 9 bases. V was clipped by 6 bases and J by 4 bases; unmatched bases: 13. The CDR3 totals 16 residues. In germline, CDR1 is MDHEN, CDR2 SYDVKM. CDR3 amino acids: CASRTLGGRAMYEQYF. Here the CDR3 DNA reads TGTGCCAGCAGGACCCTCGGCGGGAGGGCCATGTACGAGCAGTACTTC.

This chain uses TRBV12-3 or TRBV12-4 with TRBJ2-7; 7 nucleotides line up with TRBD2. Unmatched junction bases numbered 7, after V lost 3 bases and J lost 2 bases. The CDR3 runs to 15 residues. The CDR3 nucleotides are TGTGCCAGCAGTTTTAGTCTAGCGGTACCCTACGAGCAGTACTTC. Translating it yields CASSFSLAVPYEQYF.

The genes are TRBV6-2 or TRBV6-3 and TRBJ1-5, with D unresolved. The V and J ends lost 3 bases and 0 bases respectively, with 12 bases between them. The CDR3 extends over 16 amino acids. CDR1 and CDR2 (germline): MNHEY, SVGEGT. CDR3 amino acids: CASSYLEDYSNQPQHF. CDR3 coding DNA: TGTGCCAGCAGTTATCTGGAGGATTATAGCAATCAGCCCCAGCATTTT.

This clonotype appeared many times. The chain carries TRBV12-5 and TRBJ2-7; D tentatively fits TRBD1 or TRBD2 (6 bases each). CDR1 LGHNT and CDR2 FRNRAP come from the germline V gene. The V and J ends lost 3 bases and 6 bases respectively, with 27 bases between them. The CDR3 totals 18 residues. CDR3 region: CASGFSPGPPGALGEQYF. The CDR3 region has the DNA TGTGCTAGTGGTTTTTCGCCGGGTCCCCCGGGGGCACTCGGCGAGCAGTACTTC.

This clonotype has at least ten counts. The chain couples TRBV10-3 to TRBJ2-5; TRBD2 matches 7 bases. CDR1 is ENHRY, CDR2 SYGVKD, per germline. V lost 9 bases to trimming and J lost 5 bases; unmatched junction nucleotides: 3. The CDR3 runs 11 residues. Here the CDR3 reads CAIGGVETQYF. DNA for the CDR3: TGTGCCATTGGGGGGGTGGAGACCCAGTACTTC.

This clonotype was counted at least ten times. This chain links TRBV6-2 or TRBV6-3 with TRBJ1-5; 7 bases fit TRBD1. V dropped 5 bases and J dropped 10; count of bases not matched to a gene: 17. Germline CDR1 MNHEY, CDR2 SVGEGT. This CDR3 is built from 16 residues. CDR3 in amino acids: CASSKTGHRFNEPQHF. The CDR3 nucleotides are TGTGCCAGCAGTAAGACAGGGCACCGGTTCAATGAACCCCAGCATTTT.

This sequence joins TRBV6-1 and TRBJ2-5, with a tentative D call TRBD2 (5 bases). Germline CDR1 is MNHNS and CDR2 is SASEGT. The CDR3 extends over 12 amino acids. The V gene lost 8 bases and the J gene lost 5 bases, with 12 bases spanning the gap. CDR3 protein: CASGGPRETQYF. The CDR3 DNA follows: TGTGCCAGCGGAGGTCCCAGGGAGACCCAGTACTTC.

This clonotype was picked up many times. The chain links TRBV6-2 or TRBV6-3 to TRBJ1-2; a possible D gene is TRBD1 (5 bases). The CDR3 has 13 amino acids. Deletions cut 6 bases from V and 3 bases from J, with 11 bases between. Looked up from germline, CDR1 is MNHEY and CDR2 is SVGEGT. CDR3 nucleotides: TGTGCCAGCAGCTACCAGGGTGACTATGGCTACACCTTC. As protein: CASSYQGDYGYTF.

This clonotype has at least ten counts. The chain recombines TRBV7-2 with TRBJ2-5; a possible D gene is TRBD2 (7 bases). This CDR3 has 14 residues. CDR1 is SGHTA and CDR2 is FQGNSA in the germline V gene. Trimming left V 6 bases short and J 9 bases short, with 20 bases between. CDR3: CASRSRGGAGAQYF. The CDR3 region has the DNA TGTGCCAGCAGATCCCGCGGGGGCGCAGGGGCCCAGTACTTC.

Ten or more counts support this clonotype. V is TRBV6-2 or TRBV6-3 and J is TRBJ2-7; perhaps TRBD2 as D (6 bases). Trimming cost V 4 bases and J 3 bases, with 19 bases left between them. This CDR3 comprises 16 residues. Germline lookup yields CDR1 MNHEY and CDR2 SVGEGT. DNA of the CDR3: TGTGCCAGCAGTTGGGGGGAGTTCGGGCGGGGCTACGAGCAGTACTTC. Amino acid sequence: CASSWGEFGRGYEQYF.

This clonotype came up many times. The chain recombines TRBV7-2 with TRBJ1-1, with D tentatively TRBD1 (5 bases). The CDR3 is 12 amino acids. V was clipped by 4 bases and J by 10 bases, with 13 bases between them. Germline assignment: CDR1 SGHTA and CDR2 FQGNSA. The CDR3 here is CASSSAAGTAFF. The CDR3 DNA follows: TGTGCCAGCAGCTCCGCCGCTGGGACAGCTTTCTTT. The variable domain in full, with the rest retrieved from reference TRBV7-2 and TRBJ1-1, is GAGVSQSPSNKVTEKGKDVELRCDPISGHTALYWYRQSLGQGLEFLIYFQGNSAPDKSGLPSDRFSAERTGGSVSTLTIQRTQQEDSAVYLCASSSAAGTAFFGQGTRLTVV.

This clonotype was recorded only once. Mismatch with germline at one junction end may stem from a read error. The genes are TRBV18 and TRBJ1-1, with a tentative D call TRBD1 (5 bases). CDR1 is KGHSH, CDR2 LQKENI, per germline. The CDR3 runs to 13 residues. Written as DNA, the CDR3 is TGTGTCAGCACCTTACAGGAGAACACTGAAGCTTTCTTT. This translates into CVSTLQENTEAFF.

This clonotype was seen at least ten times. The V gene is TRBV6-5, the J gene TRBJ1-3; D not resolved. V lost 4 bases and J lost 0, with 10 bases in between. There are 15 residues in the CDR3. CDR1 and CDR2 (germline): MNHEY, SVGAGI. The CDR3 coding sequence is TGTGCCAGCAGTTCTATACCCAGCTCTGGAAACACCATATATTTT. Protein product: CASSSIPSSGNTIYF.

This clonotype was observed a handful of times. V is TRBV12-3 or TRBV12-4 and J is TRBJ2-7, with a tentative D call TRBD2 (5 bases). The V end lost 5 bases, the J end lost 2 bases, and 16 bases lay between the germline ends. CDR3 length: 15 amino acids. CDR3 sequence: CASSPTGIPPYEQYF. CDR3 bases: TGTGCCAGCAGTCCCACCGGGATTCCCCCCTACGAGCAGTACTTC.

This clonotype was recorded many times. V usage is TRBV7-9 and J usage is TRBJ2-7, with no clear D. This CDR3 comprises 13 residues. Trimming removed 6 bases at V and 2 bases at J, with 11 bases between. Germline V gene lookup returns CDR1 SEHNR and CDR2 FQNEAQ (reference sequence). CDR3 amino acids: CASSFSGTYEQYF. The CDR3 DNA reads TGTGCCAGCAGTTTTTCTGGAACCTACGAGCAGTACTTC.

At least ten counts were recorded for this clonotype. The CDR3 nucleotides read TGTGCCAGTACCTCAAGGGGATCCTATAATTCACCCCTCCACTTT. It codes for CASTSRGSYNSPLHF. The J gene is TRBJ1-6, the V gene TRBV19; D perhaps matches TRBD1 (5 bases). There are 15 residues in the CDR3. The germline V gene encodes CDR1 LNHDA and CDR2 SQIVND (reference sequence). Trimming shortened V by 7 bases and J by 1 base, and 11 bases separated the two germline ends.

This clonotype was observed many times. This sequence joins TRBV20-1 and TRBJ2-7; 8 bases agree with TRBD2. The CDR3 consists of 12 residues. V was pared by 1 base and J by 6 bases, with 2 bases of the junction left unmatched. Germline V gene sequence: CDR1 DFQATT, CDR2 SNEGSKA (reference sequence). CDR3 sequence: CSARAGGREQYF. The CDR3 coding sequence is TGCAGTGCTAGAGCGGGGGGGCGCGAGCAGTACTTC.

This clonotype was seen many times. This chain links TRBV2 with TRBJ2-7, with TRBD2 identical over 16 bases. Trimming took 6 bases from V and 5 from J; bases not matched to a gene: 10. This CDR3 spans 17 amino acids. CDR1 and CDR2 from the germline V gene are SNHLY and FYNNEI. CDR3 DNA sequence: TGTGCCAGCAGCCCGGGACTAGCGGGAGGGCCTACCCACGAGCAGTACTTC. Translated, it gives CASSPGLAGGPTHEQYF.

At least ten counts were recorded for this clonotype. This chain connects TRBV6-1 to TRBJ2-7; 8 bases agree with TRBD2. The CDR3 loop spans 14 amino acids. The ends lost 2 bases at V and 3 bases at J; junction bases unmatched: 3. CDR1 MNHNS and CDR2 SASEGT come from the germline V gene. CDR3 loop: CASSELTSGYEQYF. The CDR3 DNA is TGTGCCAGCAGTGAACTCACTAGCGGCTACGAGCAGTACTTC.

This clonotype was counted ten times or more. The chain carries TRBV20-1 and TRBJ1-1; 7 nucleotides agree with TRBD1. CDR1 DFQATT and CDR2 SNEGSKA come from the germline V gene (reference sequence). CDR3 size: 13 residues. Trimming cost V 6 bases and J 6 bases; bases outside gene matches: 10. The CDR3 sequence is CSAINLGGSEAFF. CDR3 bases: TGCAGTGCCATAAACCTAGGGGGCTCTGAAGCTTTCTTT.

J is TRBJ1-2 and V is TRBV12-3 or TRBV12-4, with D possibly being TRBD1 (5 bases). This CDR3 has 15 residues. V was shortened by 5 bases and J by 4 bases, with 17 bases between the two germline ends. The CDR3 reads CASSMGRRLTYGYTF. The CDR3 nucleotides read TGTGCCAGCAGTATGGGACGCCGACTTACCTATGGCTACACCTTC.